This T cell receptor (beta chain) was recorded in a study of early T cells in non-severe SARS-CoV-2 infection. Background on the study: The sequenced material was bulk RNA from unsorted whole blood, and its chains were unpaired.

Comments on this clonotype: Antigen unknown.

The CDR3 totals 16 residues. V was clipped by 3 bases and J by 1 base; unmatched bases: 3. The germline V gene has CDR1 SGHDN and CDR2 FVKESK. General observations from the study: VDJdb matching favored anti-spike CD8 responses, missing private and CD4 specificities.

Each single cDNA molecule received a unique molecular identifier. TCRdb processed the 5' RACE reads anew with MiXCR; each CDR3 protein has one entry. The data contain over 30,000 distinct CDR3 sequences, less than 6.5% of them singletons. The chain carries TRBV14 and TRBJ2-2; 9 bases are shared with TRBD2. Sequences were obtained from whole blood. The TCR originated in an adult who was a healthcare worker with PCR-confirmed SARS-CoV-2 infection or an uninfected control (not recorded which). The CDR3 here is CASSHRLAVNTGELFF. DNA of the CDR3: TGTGCCAGCAGCCATCGACTAGCGGTGAACACCGGGGAGCTGTTTTTT.